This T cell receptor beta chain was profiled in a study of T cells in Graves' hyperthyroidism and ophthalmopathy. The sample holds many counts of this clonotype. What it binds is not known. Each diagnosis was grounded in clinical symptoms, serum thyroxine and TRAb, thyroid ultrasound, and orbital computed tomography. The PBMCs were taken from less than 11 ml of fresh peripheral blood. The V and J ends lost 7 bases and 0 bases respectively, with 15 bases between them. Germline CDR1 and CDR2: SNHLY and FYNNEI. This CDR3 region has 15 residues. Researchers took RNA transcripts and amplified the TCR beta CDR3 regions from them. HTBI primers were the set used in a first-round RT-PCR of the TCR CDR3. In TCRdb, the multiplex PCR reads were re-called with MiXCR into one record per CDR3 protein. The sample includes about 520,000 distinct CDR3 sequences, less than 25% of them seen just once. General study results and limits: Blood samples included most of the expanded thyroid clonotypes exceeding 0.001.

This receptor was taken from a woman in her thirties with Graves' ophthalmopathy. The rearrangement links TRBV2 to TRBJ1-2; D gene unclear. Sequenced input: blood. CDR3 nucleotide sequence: TGTGCCAGCATAACTGACGCAGGCTCTAACTATGGCTACACCTTC. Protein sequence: CASITDAGSNYGYTF.